These 31 T cell receptor beta chains came from one sample sequenced in a study of shared clonotypes between healthy human individuals. Assay: immunoSEQ multiplex PCR; the TCRdb copy retains only in-frame clones and omits some. Of 2 million to 2.5 million clones listed, about 94% are singletons. The sample consisted of naive CD4+ T cells sorted from blood. The subset: CD45RA+ positively selected. These receptor sequences come from a man younger than 30 in good health.

This clone came up once. V and J are TRBV5-1 and TRBJ2-1, with D uncertain. The CDR3 is made up of 17 amino acids. Germline-derived CDR1 and CDR2 are SGHRS and YFSETQ. Trimming removed 5 bases from V and 2 bases from J, with 20 bases in between. The CDR3 sequence: CASRPRPLIATYNEQFF. The CDR3 DNA reads as TGCGCCAGCAGGCCGAGACCCCTGATCGCGACCTACAATGAGCAGTTCTTC.

The rearrangement joins TRBV5-1 to TRBJ2-5, with 7 bases aligning to TRBD1. This CDR3 has 15 amino acids. In germline, CDR1 is SGHRS, CDR2 YFSETQ. The V gene end was trimmed by 0 bases and the J gene end by 2 bases; junction bases not matched to a gene: 4. CDR3 in amino acids: CASSLAGTDQETQYF. CDR3 coding DNA: TGCGCCAGCAGCTTGGCGGGGACAGATCAAGAGACCCAGTACTTC.

The V gene is TRBV2, the J gene TRBJ1-6; possible D gene TRBD1, 5 bases. V lost 7 bases and J lost 7, with 11 bases in between. The CDR3 is made up of 13 amino acids. Germline V gene data show CDR1 as SNHLY and CDR2 as FYNNEI. CDR3 in DNA: TGTGCCAGCACCCAGGGTTGGAATTCACCCCTCCACTTT. It yields the protein CASTQGWNSPLHF. Based on the CDR3 plus reference TRBV2 and TRBJ1-6, the full variable domain is EPEVTQTPSHQVTQMGQEVILRCVPISNHLYFYWYRQILGQKVEFLVSFYNNEISEKSEIFDDQFSVERPDGSNFTLKIRSTKLEDSAMYFCASTQGWNSPLHFGNGTRLTVT.

The DNA for the CDR3 is TGTGCCATCAGTGATCCCGGGACAACCAGACACCATACGCAGTATTTT. This codes for CAISDPGTTRHHTQYF. The chain has TRBV10-3 and TRBJ2-3; weak D call: TRBD1 (6 bases). Germline values: CDR1 ENHRY, CDR2 SYGVKD. CDR3 length: 16 amino acids. Trimming cost V 3 bases and J 7 bases, with 20 bases left between them.

The rearrangement uses TRBV27 and TRBJ1-4; no clear D gene. V lost 0 bases, J lost 2 bases, and 10 bases lay in between. This CDR3 contains 16 residues. The V gene's germline CDR1 is MNHEY and CDR2 SMNVEV (reference sequence). The CDR3 DNA follows: TGTGCCAGCAGTTTATCTGGCCGAGTCACTAATGAAAAACTGTTTTTT. Translating it yields CASSLSGRVTNEKLFF.

The DNA of the CDR3 is TGTGCCAGCAGCCCCGACAGTCCAAACACTGAAGCTTTCTTT. Translation: CASSPDSPNTEAFF. The V call is TRBV6-5, the J call TRBJ1-1; TRBD1 might be the D (5 bases). V lost 6 bases and J lost 2, with 13 bases in between. CDR1 is MNHEY, CDR2 SVGAGI, per germline. This CDR3 region has 14 residues.

About this clone itself: The sample carries other DNA sequences with the same CDR3. This chain joins TRBV30 and TRBJ1-1, with a weak D call TRBD1 (5 bases). V was pared by 3 bases and J by 0 bases, with 8 bases between. The CDR3 runs to 13 residues. Germline CDR1 GTSNPN, CDR2 SVGIG (reference sequence). This chain's CDR3 is CAWSGGMNTEAFF. For the CDR3, the DNA is TGTGCCTGGAGCGGGGGGATGAACACTGAAGCTTTCTTT.

This clone was seen just once. This sequence joins TRBV27 and TRBJ2-1, with D possibly being TRBD2 (7 bases). This CDR3 has 15 residues. CDR1 is MNHEY and CDR2 is SMNVEV in the germline V gene (reference sequence). Between the trimmed V and J ends, which lost 2 bases and 0 bases, there was a span of 8 bases. CDR3 sequence: CASSLGGASYNEQFF. The CDR3, as DNA: TGTGCCAGCAGTTTAGGGGGGGCCTCCTACAATGAGCAGTTCTTC.

The CDR3 sequence: CASSPGGGVNEKLFF. In DNA form, the CDR3 reads TGTGCCAGCAGCCCCGGGGGTGGGGTTAATGAAAAACTGTTTTTT. This chain links TRBV7-2 with TRBJ1-4; D possibly corresponds to TRBD1 (5 bases). Per the germline V gene, CDR1 is SGHTA and CDR2 is FQGNSA. CDR3 length: 15 residues. The V end was cut by 5 bases, the J end by 4 bases, with 14 bases between.

The CDR3, as DNA: TGCAGCGTTCTTAGCGGGAGGGCCGCCGAGCAGTACTTC. It codes for CSVLSGRAAEQYF. The chain recombines TRBV29-1 with TRBJ2-5, with TRBD2 matching 11 bases. The J call is uncertain, as TRBJ2-7 better fits the DNA end. The CDR3 loop spans 13 amino acids. From germline, CDR1 is SQVTM and CDR2 ANQGSEA.

J is TRBJ1-4 and V is TRBV30, with a weak D call TRBD1 (6 bases). Germline values: CDR1 GTSNPN, CDR2 SVGIG (reference sequence). Trimming cost V 4 bases and J 7 bases, with 13 bases left between them. The CDR3 is 13 residues long. CDR3 nucleotide sequence: TGTGCCTGGAAGACAGGCGTTTCTGAAAAACTGTTTTTT. This encodes CAWKTGVSEKLFF.

The rearrangement uses TRBV5-1 and TRBJ2-1; D remains ambiguous. This CDR3 region has 13 residues. The ends were cut back, 0 bases at V and 5 bases at J, with 6 bases in the middle. Germline V gene sequence: CDR1 SGHRS, CDR2 YFSETQ. This chain's CDR3 is CASSLAVDNEQFF. DNA of the CDR3: TGCGCCAGCAGCTTGGCGGTAGACAATGAGCAGTTCTTC.

V is TRBV5-3 and J is TRBJ1-5; the D is unclear. TRBV5-3 is an ORF, with its function uncertain. The CDR3 covers 15 residues. V lost 0 bases to trimming and J lost 1 base, with 8 bases between them. The CDR3 nucleotides read TGTGCCAGAAGCTTGGGGCAGGAGAGCAATCAGCCCCAGCATTTT. Translated, it gives CARSLGQESNQPQHF.

The genes are TRBV7-6 and TRBJ2-3; 9 nucleotides align to TRBD2. Trimming at V came to 1 base and at J to 4 bases, leaving 6 bases not matched to a gene. Germline V gene data show CDR1 as SGHVS and CDR2 as FNYEAQ. CDR3 length equals 16 residues. The CDR3 DNA is TGTGCCAGCAGCTTAGTGGGCGGGGGGGCCGCAGATACGCAGTATTTT. Protein: CASSLVGGGAADTQYF.

The CDR3 nucleotides read TGCGCCAGCAGATCGGAAACAGAGAGCAACGAGCAGTACTTC. Its translation: CASRSETESNEQYF. This chain joins TRBV5-1 and TRBJ2-7; D gene ambiguous. Germline V gene data show CDR1 as SGHRS and CDR2 as YFSETQ. The V and J ends lost 5 bases and 5 bases respectively, with 17 bases between them. CDR3 length: 14 amino acids.

The chain employs TRBV29-1 and TRBJ2-3, with 10 positions matching TRBD2. CDR3 length: 14 residues. J was trimmed by 6 bases and V by 4 bases; bases with no gene match: 7. Germline CDR1 is SQVTM and CDR2 is ANQGSEA. CDR3 DNA: TGCAGCGTTGTCTTGAGCGGGGGGGTGGATACGCAGTATTTT. It codes for CSVVLSGGVDTQYF.

V and J are TRBV28 and TRBJ2-7, with a tentative D call TRBD2 (6 bases). V dropped 2 bases and J dropped 2 bases, with 22 bases sitting between them. Germline V CDR1 and CDR2: MDHEN, SYDVKM. CDR3 length: 18 residues. As DNA, the CDR3 is TGTGCCAGCAGTTTACTTTTGCGGATATCGGGACTTACCTACGAGCAGTACTTC. The encoded protein is CASSLLLRISGLTYEQYF. The full variable domain, in which reference TRBV28 and TRBJ2-7 provide the parts outside the CDR3, is DVKVTQSSRYLVKRTGEKVFLECVQDMDHENMFWYRQDPGLGLRLIYFSYDVKMKEKGDIPEGYSVSREKKERFSLILESASTNQTSMYLCASSLLLRISGLTYEQYFGPGTRLTVT.

The chain recombines TRBV6-1 with TRBJ2-2; TRBD1 aligns across 7 bases. V dropped 2 bases and J dropped 4; count of bases not matched to a gene: 4. Germline CDR1 reads MNHNS; CDR2 reads SASEGT. The CDR3 is made up of 15 amino acids. The CDR3, as DNA: TGTGCCAGCAGTGAACAGGGACAGTTCACCGGGGAGCTGTTTTTT. Its protein is CASSEQGQFTGELFF.

V usage is TRBV18 and J usage is TRBJ1-1, with D tentatively TRBD1 (6 bases). The CDR3 runs to 14 residues. V shed 1 base and J shed 4 bases, with 10 bases lying between them. The V gene's germline CDR1 is KGHSH and CDR2 LQKENI. The CDR3 is CASSPRGTPTEAFF. The CDR3 DNA reads TGTGCCAGCTCACCACGCGGGACACCCACTGAAGCTTTCTTT. The complete variable domain, with remaining parts taken from reference TRBV18 and TRBJ1-1, reads NAGVMQNPRHLVRRRGQEARLRCSPMKGHSHVYWYRQLPEEGLKFMVYLQKENIIDESGMPKERFSAEFPKEGPSILRIQQVVRGDSAAYFCASSPRGTPTEAFFGQGTRLTVV.

The gene calls are TRBV19 and TRBJ2-7; D unresolved. This CDR3 spans 14 amino acids. Trimming cost V 3 bases and J 5 bases, with 14 bases left between them. The germline gives CDR1 LNHDA, CDR2 SQIVND (reference sequence). CDR3 protein: CASSIAGPRHEQYF. In DNA, the CDR3 is TGTGCCAGTAGTATCGCCGGACCAAGGCACGAGCAGTACTTC.

As regards this clone: Other DNA sequences in the same sample also yield this CDR3. The CDR3 loop reads CASSRDSRSYNEQFF. For the CDR3, the DNA is TGCGCCAGCAGCCGGGACTCCCGTTCCTACAATGAGCAGTTCTTC. V is TRBV5-1 and J is TRBJ2-1; TRBD2 might be the D (6 bases). This CDR3 contains 15 residues. The V and J ends lost 4 bases and 1 base respectively, with 12 bases between them. Germline CDR1 SGHRS, CDR2 YFSETQ. The full variable domain, with the rest looked up from reference TRBV5-1 and TRBJ2-1, is KAGVTQTPRYLIKTRGQQVTLSCSPISGHRSVSWYQQTPGQGLQFLFEYFSETQRNKGNFPGRFSGRQFSNSRSEMNVSTLELGDSALYLCASSRDSRSYNEQFFGPGTRLTVL.

The CDR3 coding sequence is TGTGCCAGCTCACCAAAGACTAGGGACTACGAGCAGTACTTC. The encoded protein is CASSPKTRDYEQYF. The chain combines TRBV18 with TRBJ2-7; the D gene is possibly TRBD2 (6 bases). CDR3 length: 14 amino acids. From germline, CDR1 is KGHSH and CDR2 LQKENI. V was cut by 2 bases and J by 3 bases, with 11 bases left in between.

J is TRBJ2-7 and V is TRBV28, with D tentatively TRBD1 or TRBD2 (5 bases each). Per germline, CDR1 MDHEN and CDR2 SYDVKM. This CDR3 is 15 amino acids long. V was cut by 3 bases and J by 4 bases, with 16 bases left in between. Here the CDR3 DNA reads TGTGCCAGCAGTTTTCCTTCCGGGACGCAATACGAGCAGTACTTC. It is translated as CASSFPSGTQYEQYF.

Worth noting for this clone: Other DNA sequences in the same sample also yield this CDR3. V and J are TRBV5-1 and TRBJ2-2, with 8 bases fitting TRBD1. The CDR3 runs 15 residues. Germline V CDR1 and CDR2: SGHRS, YFSETQ. The V gene end was trimmed by 3 bases and the J gene end by 6 bases; junction bases not matched to a gene: 7. The CDR3 nucleotides read TGCGCCAGCAGCTCTGGGACAGGTGGGGCCGGGGAGCTGTTTTTT. Residues: CASSSGTGGAGELFF.

The chain couples TRBV7-9 to TRBJ2-7; no reliable D call. The CDR3 runs 12 residues. V was cut by 3 bases and J by 3 bases, with 6 bases left in between. Germline V gene data show CDR1 as SEHNR and CDR2 as FQNEAQ (reference sequence). As DNA, the CDR3 is TGTGCCAGCAGCTTCTACGACTACGAGCAGTACTTC. Protein product: CASSFYDYEQYF.

The genes are TRBV10-3 and TRBJ1-6, with unresolved D. The V and J ends lost 3 bases and 8 bases respectively, with 8 bases between them. Germline assignment: CDR1 ENHRY and CDR2 SYGVKD. The CDR3 runs to 13 residues. In DNA, the CDR3 is TGTGCCATCAGTGACCAGATGGATTCACCCCTCCACTTT. As protein: CAISDQMDSPLHF.

This clone appeared once. The chain combines TRBV5-6 with TRBJ2-1; the match to TRBD2 covers 12 bases. The junction had 6 bases not matched to a gene; V was cut back by 2 bases and J by 6 bases. The CDR3 sequence is 16 residues long. The germline CDR1 and CDR2 sequences are SGHDT and YYEEEE. The CDR3 sequence: CASSFRTSGTGNEQFF. CDR3 DNA: TGTGCCAGCAGCTTCCGGACTAGCGGGACGGGCAATGAGCAGTTCTTC.

Worth noting for this clone: Other DNA sequences in the sample encode the same CDR3. The rearrangement links TRBV9 to TRBJ1-3, with D uncertain. Between the trimmed V and J ends, which lost 0 bases and 3 bases, there was a span of 10 bases. Germline values: CDR1 SGDLS, CDR2 YYNGEE. This CDR3 has 15 residues. CDR3 DNA: TGTGCCAGCAGCGTAGAGGGTCAGCGTGGAAACACCATATATTTT. It is translated as CASSVEGQRGNTIYF.

The rearrangement uses TRBV4-1 and TRBJ2-1; 10 bases align to TRBD2. The CDR3 covers 16 residues. The ends lost 2 bases at V and 6 bases at J; junction bases unmatched: 7. The germline V gene encodes CDR1 MGHRA and CDR2 YSYEKL. In DNA form, the CDR3 reads TGCGCCAGCAGCCAAATGAGCGGGAGGGGAAGCAATGAGCAGTTCTTC. Its translation is CASSQMSGRGSNEQFF.

The genes are TRBV28 and TRBJ1-2; tentatively, D is TRBD1 (5 bases). The CDR3 extends over 13 amino acids. V lost 5 bases, J lost 9 bases, and 16 bases lay in between. CDR1 and CDR2 from the germline V gene are MDHEN and SYDVKM. The CDR3 DNA follows: TGTGCCAGCAGTACCGGGACTCTGACCCGCTACACCTTC. The encoded protein is CASSTGTLTRYTF.

The J gene is TRBJ1-6, the V gene TRBV10-3, with a possible D match to TRBD1 (5 bases). Trimming left V 6 bases short and J 10 bases short, with 16 bases between. This CDR3 spans 14 amino acids. Germline CDR1 ENHRY, CDR2 SYGVKD. CDR3 sequence (DNA): TGTGCCATCAGGGGGACCATAAGGGAGTCACCCCTCCACTTT. This sequence encodes CAIRGTIRESPLHF.